Listed below are T cell receptor beta chains from one sample, sequenced in a study of OX40 agonist ivuxolimab in advanced cancers. Repertoires were generated with immunoSEQ multiplex PCR, while TCRdb's copy carries only in-frame clones and drops some. The sample has some 61,000 clones; approximately 87% are singletons. The source was CD4+ or CD8+ T cells sorted from blood, collected in a trial of the OX40 agonist ivuxolimab. The receptors originated from an adult with an advanced solid tumor such as melanoma, head and neck, liver or kidney cancer. Each CDR3 is given with its conserved first and last residue. The D gene is left open where the match is weak. Not every row has a clone size; where given, it reads once, few, many or a size class.

.,.,TRBV5-1,TRBJ2-3,TGCGCCAGCACCAAAGGAGACTCAGATACGCAGTATTTT,CASTKGDSDTQYF
.,.,TRBV7-2,TRBJ2-1,TGTGCCAGCAGCTTAGACGCGTACTACAATGAGCAGTTCTTC,CASSLDAYYNEQFF
.,once,TRBV5-1,TRBJ1-6,TGCGCCAGCAGCCCCGGATGGGGGGCCGAATCACCCCTCCACTTT,CASSPGWGAESPLHF
.,.,TRBV5-4,TRBJ2-3,TGTGCCAGCAGGGTCGGGTTGGTCACAGATACGCAGTATTTT,CASRVGLVTDTQYF
.,.,TRBV7-2,TRBJ1-5,TGTGCCAGCAGCTTTTGGGGTGATGGCAATCAGCCCCAGCATTTT,CASSFWGDGNQPQHF
.,.,TRBV2,TRBJ2-7,TGTGCCAGCAGGGGGGGCAGATCCTACGAGCAGTACTTC,CASRGGRSYEQYF
.,.,TRBV29-1,TRBJ1-6,TGCAGCGTTGGGAGCTCCTATAATTCACCCCTCCACTTT,CSVGSSYNSPLHF
TRBD1,.,TRBV7-2,TRBJ2-1,TGTGCCAGCAGCTTAGCGGGACAAACAGGGGGCCTAGGGAATGAGCAGTTCTTC,CASSLAGQTGGLGNEQFF
TRBD1,.,TRBV19,TRBJ1-5,TGTGCCAGTAGTATTTCCTCGACAGGGAGCAATCAGCCCCAGCATTTT,CASSISSTGSNQPQHF
.,.,TRBV19,TRBJ2-6,TGTGCCAGTAGTATAAGCCTCTCTGGGGCCAACGTCCTGACTTTC,CASSISLSGANVLTF
TRBD1,.,TRBV29-1,TRBJ2-7,TGCAGCGTCAAAGCAGGGACAGGGAACTACGAGCAGTACTTC,CSVKAGTGNYEQYF
.,.,TRBV12-5,TRBJ1-1,TGTGCTAGTGGTTTGGTCACAGGCCCGAACACTGAAGCTTTCTTT,CASGLVTGPNTEAFF
.,once,TRBV28,TRBJ2-1,TGTGCCAGCAAGGAGGGATTAGGGCTTTTGGAGCAGTTCTTC,CASKEGLGLLEQFF
TRBD2,.,TRBV11-1,TRBJ2-1,TGTGCCAGCAGCCCGGCTGGGACTAGCGATGAGCAGTTCTTC,CASSPAGTSDEQFF
.,.,TRBV29-1,TRBJ1-5,TGCAGCGTTTCCGGGGGAAATCAGCCCCAGCATTTT,CSVSGGNQPQHF
.,.,TRBV5-6,TRBJ1-3,TGTGCCAGCAGCTTCGGGGGAAACACCATATATTTT,CASSFGGNTIYF
TRBD2,.,TRBV19,TRBJ2-1,TGTGCCAGTAGCGGACTAGATCGGGTCTCGAGCTCCTACAATGAGCAGTTCTTC,CASSGLDRVSSSYNEQFF
.,.,TRBV4-2,TRBJ2-2,TGTGCCAGCAGCCAAGGACTTGAGGGGGAGCTGTTTTTT,CASSQGLEGELFF
.,.,TRBV29-1,TRBJ2-1,TGCAGCGTGACTGTACCTGGGGGCCCGACCTACAATGAGCAGTTCTTC,CSVTVPGGPTYNEQFF
.,.,TRBV28,TRBJ1-5,TGTGCCAGCAGTTTATACCGCGTGCCCCCAGGCTATAGCAATCAGCCCCAGCATTTT,CASSLYRVPPGYSNQPQHF
TRBD1,once,TRBV6-1,TRBJ2-7,TGTGCCAGCAGTGTGACAGGGGGCGAAAGAGACGAGCAGTACTTC,CASSVTGGERDEQYF
.,.,TRBV11-3,TRBJ1-1,TGTGCCAGCGGCTACAGTGGGGGCGGTGAAACTGAAGCTTTCTTT,CASGYSGGGETEAFF
.,.,TRBV11-3,TRBJ2-1,TGTGCCAGCAGCCCTACACTCGGACGTAGCGGCGGCGAGCAGTTCTTC,CASSPTLGRSGGEQFF
TRBD2,.,TRBV11-2,TRBJ2-7,TGTGCCAGCAGCCAAGGGACTAGCGGGGGGTACTACGAGCAGTACTTC,CASSQGTSGGYYEQYF
.,.,TRBV30,TRBJ1-2,TGTGCCTGGATCTTAACAGAGGGGTCCTATGGCTACACCTTC,CAWILTEGSYGYTF
.,.,TRBV5-4,TRBJ1-5,TGTGCCAGCAGCTTGGTTGGTAGCAATCAGCCCCAGCATTTT,CASSLVGSNQPQHF
.,.,TRBV12-1,TRBJ2-1,TGTGCCAGCAGCTTCCCTTCCCCCAGCGAGCAGTTCTTC,CASSFPSPSEQFF
.,.,TRBV29-1,TRBJ2-5,TGCAGCGTTGAAGATCCAGAAGGGCGGGAGACCCAGTACTTC,CSVEDPEGRETQYF
.,.,TRBV29-1,TRBJ2-2,TGCAGCGTTGCGGGGGCGATCTCTGGGGAGCTGTTTTTT,CSVAGAISGELFF
TRBD1,.,TRBV5-1,TRBJ2-1,TGCGCCAGCAGCCCGGGACAGGGCGACGAGCAGTTCTTC,CASSPGQGDEQFF
.,once,TRBV7-9,TRBJ1-1,TGTGCCAGCAGCCAGAGGGATGACAAGAACACTGAAGCTTTCTTT,CASSQRDDKNTEAFF
.,.,TRBV6-6,TRBJ1-4,TGTGCCAGCAGTTACTCGACCGACCATGGGAGGGGCGAACTGTTTTTT,CASSYSTDHGRGELFF
TRBD2,once,TRBV5-1,TRBJ2-5,TGCGCCACCAAGGACACCGGGGGGACGGAGACCCAGTACTTC,CATKDTGGTETQYF
.,once,TRBV10-3,TRBJ1-6,TGTGCCATCAGTGAGTCGCAGCGGGGGAATTCACCCCTCCACTTT,CAISESQRGNSPLHF
.,.,TRBV6-5,TRBJ2-1,TGTGCCAGCAGTTACTCGACAGGCGGGGGCAATGAGCAGTTCTTC,CASSYSTGGGNEQFF
.,.,TRBV19,TRBJ1-5,TGTGCCAGTAGTGCCCAGACAGGTCATCAGCCCCAGCATTTT,CASSAQTGHQPQHF
TRBD2,.,TRBV19,TRBJ2-1,TGTGCCAGTAGTTTTGTCGGGCGGGAGGGGAATGAGCAGTTCTTC,CASSFVGREGNEQFF
.,.,TRBV11-1,TRBJ2-2,TGTGCCAGCAGCCCCGGACAGTACACCGGGGAGCTGTTTTTT,CASSPGQYTGELFF
.,.,TRBV6-4,TRBJ1-6,TGTGCCAGCAGTGCGGGATCTCAGCCTAATTCACCCCTCCACTTT,CASSAGSQPNSPLHF
.,few,TRBV27,TRBJ2-1,TGTGCCAGCAGTTTATCGGAGGGGGGGGAGCAGTTCTTC,CASSLSEGGEQFF
TRBD1,.,TRBV6-1,TRBJ2-7,TGTGCCAGCAGTTCGGCCGGGACAGGGTCCTACGAGCAGTACTTC,CASSSAGTGSYEQYF
.,.,TRBV2,TRBJ1-4,TGTGCCAGCACCTGGGGCCAAGAAAAACTGTTTTTT,CASTWGQEKLFF
.,.,TRBV28,TRBJ2-7,TGTGCCAGCTCTCTGGGCAGGGTATACGAGCAGTACTTC,CASSLGRVYEQYF
.,.,TRBV2,TRBJ1-5,TGTGCCACCGCGACTGACCGGGCCCAGCATTTT,CATATDRAQHF
.,.,TRBV7-4,TRBJ1-2,TGTGCTCTCCCGCGGGGGGGGGCCATATCCCGCATCCATGGCTACACCTTC,CALPRGGAISRIHGYTF
.,.,TRBV21-1,TRBJ2-7,TGTGCCAGCAGCGCCCAACTAGCGGGCTACGAGCAGTACTTC,CASSAQLAGYEQYF
TRBD1,.,TRBV5-4,TRBJ2-1,TGTGCCAGCAGCCGCCCGGACAGGGGTAATGAGCAGTTCTTC,CASSRPDRGNEQFF
.,.,TRBV5-4,TRBJ2-3,TGTGCCAGCAGCGAGATGACCAGCCTCAGCACAGATACGCAGTATTTT,CASSEMTSLSTDTQYF
.,.,TRBV28,TRBJ1-2,TGTGCCAGCAGTTCCCCGGGGGCTACAGCCGACTTCAATGGCTACACCTTC,CASSSPGATADFNGYTF
TRBD1,.,TRBV28,TRBJ2-7,TGTGCCAGCAGTTCAGGACAGGGGCGAACCTACGAGCAGTACTTC,CASSSGQGRTYEQYF
.,.,TRBV11-2,TRBJ2-2,TGTGCCAGCAGCTTAGATCTAGGGCCTAGTAACACCGGGGAGCTGTTTTTT,CASSLDLGPSNTGELFF
.,.,TRBV19,TRBJ1-4,TGTGCCAGCTCAGATCCAGGGAAAGAAAAACTGTTTTTT,CASSDPGKEKLFF
.,.,TRBV7-9,TRBJ2-5,TGTGCCAGCAGCTTAGGGACTACAGAGACCCAGTACTTC,CASSLGTTETQYF
TRBD1,.,TRBV28,TRBJ1-3,TGTGCCAGTGGGACAGAAGGAAACACCATATATTTT,CASGTEGNTIYF